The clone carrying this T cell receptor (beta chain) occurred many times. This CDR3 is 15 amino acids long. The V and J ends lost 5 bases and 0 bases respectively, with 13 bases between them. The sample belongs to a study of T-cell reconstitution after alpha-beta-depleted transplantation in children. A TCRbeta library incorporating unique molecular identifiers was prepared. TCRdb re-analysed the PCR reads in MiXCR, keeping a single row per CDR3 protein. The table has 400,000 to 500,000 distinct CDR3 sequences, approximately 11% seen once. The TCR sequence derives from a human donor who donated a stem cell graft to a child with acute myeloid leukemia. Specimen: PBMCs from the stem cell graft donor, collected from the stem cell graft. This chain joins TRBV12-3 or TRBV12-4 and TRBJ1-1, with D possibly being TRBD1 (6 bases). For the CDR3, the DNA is TGTGCCAGCAGTATTGACAGGCGCATGAACACTGAAGCTTTCTTT. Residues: CASSIDRRMNTEAFF.